Following are 16 T cell receptor beta chains from one sample sequenced in a study of blood T cell repertoires in COVID-19. Repertoires were generated with immunoSEQ multiplex PCR, while TCRdb's copy carries only in-frame clones and drops some. Here the sample spans about 60,000 clones, more than 80% being singletons. Sequencing used peripheral blood. Receptors were obtained from a human donor with active COVID-19. The donor label of this sample is uncertain.

This chain uses TRBV12-3 or TRBV12-4 with TRBJ1-5; 7 nucleotides line up with TRBD1. Trimming at V came to 5 bases and at J to 16 bases, leaving 8 bases not matched to a gene. CDR3 length: 11 amino acids. CDR3: CASSNMTGQHF. The DNA of the CDR3 is TGTGCCAGCAGTAACATGACAGGGCAACATTTT.

This sequence joins TRBV12-5 and TRBJ1-2, with D possibly being TRBD1 (5 bases). CDR1 is LGHNT and CDR2 is FRNRAP in the germline V gene. Trimming stripped 6 bases from V and 8 bases from J, with 19 bases between. The CDR3 is made up of 14 amino acids. Here the CDR3 reads CASGPDRPYEGYTF. The CDR3 DNA sequence: TGTGCTAGTGGCCCAGACAGACCCTATGAGGGCTACACCTTC.

The chain couples TRBV9 to TRBJ2-5; 11 bases line up with TRBD1. Germline loops: CDR1 SGDLS, CDR2 YYNGEE. The CDR3 runs 14 residues. V trimming: 4 bases; J trimming: 3 bases; junction bases outside the gene matches: 2. The CDR3 bases are TGTGCCAGCAGCTCGGGACAGGGGGAAGAGACCCAGTACTTC. Amino acid sequence: CASSSGQGEETQYF.

The J gene is TRBJ1-1, the V gene TRBV5-1, with D hard to call. V was trimmed by 0 bases and J by 1 base, leaving 7 bases between them. This CDR3 contains 14 residues. Germline CDR1 is SGHRS and CDR2 is YFSETQ. The CDR3 protein is CASSLGGSNTEAFF. CDR3 sequence (DNA): TGCGCCAGCAGCTTGGGAGGGTCGAACACTGAAGCTTTCTTT.

This clone was recorded a few times. CDR3 bases: TGTGCCAGCAGCCTTCCCTACGAGCAGTACTTC. Protein product: CASSLPYEQYF. V usage is TRBV11-2 and J usage is TRBJ2-7; D call uncertain. CDR3 length: 11 residues. Germline V CDR1 and CDR2: SGHAT, FQNNGV. The V end lost 5 bases, the J end lost 2 bases, and 4 bases lay between the germline ends.

V and J are TRBV6-2 or TRBV6-3 and TRBJ1-2; TRBD1 is a possible D gene (6 bases). CDR3 length: 16 amino acids. Between the trimmed V and J ends, which lost 6 bases and 4 bases, there was a span of 21 bases. Germline V lookup: CDR1 MNHEY, CDR2 SVGEGT. Here the CDR3 reads CASSITNRVYGYGYTF. The CDR3 DNA is TGTGCCAGCAGCATTACAAACAGGGTATATGGCTATGGCTACACCTTC.

The V and J genes are TRBV4-3 and TRBJ2-3; the match to TRBD2 covers 12 bases. The CDR3 has 17 residues. Germline CDR1 is LGHNA and CDR2 is YSLEER. V dropped 0 bases and J dropped 4; count of bases not matched to a gene: 5. The CDR3, as DNA: TGCGCCAGCAGCCAAGAAAGACTAGCGGGAGAGGCAGATACGCAGTATTTT. Protein sequence: CASSQERLAGEADTQYF.

This chain uses TRBV3-1 (or the pseudogene TRBV3-2) with TRBJ2-1; 7 bases fit TRBD2. Germline CDR1 LGHDT, CDR2 YNNKEL (reference sequence). V shed 3 bases, J shed 7 bases, and the junction held 9 bases outside the gene matches. CDR3 size: 15 residues. CDR3: CASSQIGGGPNEQFF. The CDR3 coding sequence is TGTGCCAGCAGCCAGATCGGGGGAGGGCCAAATGAGCAGTTCTTC.

The gene calls are TRBV11-3 and TRBJ1-1; the match to TRBD1 covers 9 bases. In germline, CDR1 is SGHNT, CDR2 YENEEA. V gave up 8 bases and J gave up 3 bases; unmatched junction bases: 4. This CDR3 spans 13 amino acids. The CDR3 is CASSGQGYTEAFF. DNA of the CDR3: TGTGCCAGCTCGGGACAGGGCTACACTGAAGCTTTCTTT.

The chain recombines TRBV5-4 with TRBJ2-7, with D uncertain. The germline V gene has CDR1 SGHNT and CDR2 YYREEE (reference sequence). Trimming took off 1 base at V and 0 bases at J, with 11 bases between the two ends. CDR3 length equals 15 residues. CDR3 coding DNA: TGTGCCAGCAGCTTGCCTGCAACTACCTCCTACGAGCAGTACTTC. Translation: CASSLPATTSYEQYF.

This clone was observed a single time. The rearrangement uses TRBV6-5 and TRBJ2-7; TRBD2 matches at 8 bases. J lost 3 bases, V lost 6 bases, and 7 bases had no gene match. The CDR3 is 14 residues long. Per germline, CDR1 MNHEY and CDR2 SVGAGI. The CDR3 protein is CASRGTRWNYEQYF. DNA of the CDR3: TGTGCCAGCAGGGGGACTAGATGGAACTACGAGCAGTACTTC.

The chain recombines TRBV7-6 with TRBJ1-3, with D unclear. The CDR3 has 17 residues. Germline V gene sequence: CDR1 SGHVS, CDR2 FNYEAQ. V was clipped by 5 bases and J by 0 bases, with 17 bases between them. The CDR3 DNA follows: TGTGCCAGCAGCCCCGACCGGAGACTCTACTCTGGAAACACCATATATTTT. It encodes CASSPDRRLYSGNTIYF.

The chain combines TRBV5-1 with TRBJ2-3; D not certain. CDR3 size: 16 residues. Germline V gives CDR1 SGHRS, CDR2 YFSETQ. V shed 7 bases and J shed 2 bases, with 20 bases lying between them. The CDR3 region is CASGEQFRSNTDTQYF. The CDR3 coding sequence is TGCGCCAGCGGTGAACAGTTTCGATCCAACACAGATACGCAGTATTTT.

The chain recombines TRBV9 with TRBJ1-3; possibly TRBD1 for D (5 bases). The CDR3 consists of 15 residues. V dropped 2 bases and J dropped 0 bases, with 9 bases sitting between them. Germline CDR1 reads SGDLS; CDR2 reads YYNGEE. The DNA of the CDR3 is TGTGCCAGCAGCGTTGAAGGGGTCTCTGGAAACACCATATATTTT. It yields the protein CASSVEGVSGNTIYF.

This chain uses TRBV7-6 with TRBJ2-6, with 12 bases fitting TRBD2. This CDR3 spans 19 amino acids. V gave up 0 bases and J gave up 2 bases; unmatched junction bases: 5. The germline V gene has CDR1 SGHVS and CDR2 FNYEAQ. CDR3 in amino acids: CASSLATLAGGTGANVLTF. CDR3 in DNA: TGTGCCAGCAGCTTAGCGACACTAGCGGGGGGCACTGGGGCCAACGTCCTGACTTTC.

The chain is built from TRBV5-8 and TRBJ1-1; 9 bases match TRBD1. Per the germline V gene, CDR1 is SGHTS and CDR2 is YDEGEE. This CDR3 comprises 19 residues. V gave up 0 bases and J gave up 0 bases; unmatched junction bases: 12. The CDR3: CASSLGGPGQGGLNTEAFF. CDR3 DNA: TGTGCCAGCAGCTTGGGAGGGCCGGGACAGGGAGGCCTGAACACTGAAGCTTTCTTT.